This TCR beta chain is drawn from a study of spatial heterogeneity in lung cancer. The overall study: There were consistently more beta-chain sequences detected than alpha-chain sequences. Study findings and constraints: At resection, ubiquitous expanded tumor TCRs appeared in blood more than at follow-up.

There are 13 residues in the CDR3. V gave up 3 bases and J gave up 7 bases, with 16 bases separating them. Germline-derived CDR1 and CDR2 are SQVTM and ANQGSEA. Points on this clonotype: Its matching antigen is unknown.

Time point reported: sample taken at primary tumor resection. From tumor, nontumor lung or frozen PBMC, whole RNA was taken unsorted for sequencing. The donors, 70 or so patients with untreated early-stage non-small cell lung cancer, provided the samples. TCRdb independently ran MiXCR on the 5' RACE reads; one entry per CDR3 protein. Of tens of thousands of distinct CDR3 sequences listed, roughly 13% are singletons. The source material was PBMCs, sampled at surgery. The chain employs TRBV29-1 and TRBJ2-7, with TRBD1 as a possible D gene (6 bases). This receptor was identified in a male donor with early-stage non-small cell lung cancer. The CDR3, as DNA: TGCAGCGTTGATTCGCAGGGGTCGGGAGAGCAGTACTTC. This encodes CSVDSQGSGEQYF.